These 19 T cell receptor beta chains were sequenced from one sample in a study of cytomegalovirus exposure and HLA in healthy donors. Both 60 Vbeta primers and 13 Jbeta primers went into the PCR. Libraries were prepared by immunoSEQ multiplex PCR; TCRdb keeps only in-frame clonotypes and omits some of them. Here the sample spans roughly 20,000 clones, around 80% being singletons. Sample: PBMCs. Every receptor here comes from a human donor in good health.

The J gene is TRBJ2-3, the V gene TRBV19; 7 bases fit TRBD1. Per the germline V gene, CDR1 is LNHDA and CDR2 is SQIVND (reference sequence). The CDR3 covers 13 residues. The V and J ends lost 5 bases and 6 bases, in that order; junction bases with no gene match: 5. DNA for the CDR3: TGTGCCAGTAGTGCCGGGACAGAGGATACGCAGTATTTT. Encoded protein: CASSAGTEDTQYF. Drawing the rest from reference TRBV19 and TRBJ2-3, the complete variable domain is DGGITQSPKYLFRKEGQNVTLSCEQNLNHDAMYWYRQDPGQGLRLIYYSQIVNDFQKGDIAEGYSVSREKKESFPLTVTSAQKNPTAFYLCASSAGTEDTQYFGPGTRLTVL.

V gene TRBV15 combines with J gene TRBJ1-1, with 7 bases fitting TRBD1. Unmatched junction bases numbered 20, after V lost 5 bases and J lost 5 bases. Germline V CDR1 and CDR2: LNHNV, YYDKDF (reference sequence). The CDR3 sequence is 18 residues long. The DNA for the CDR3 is TGTGCCACCAGCCTTCGGCGGGAGGGGGCGAGGAGTAAAACTGAAGCTTTCTTT. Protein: CATSLRREGARSKTEAFF.

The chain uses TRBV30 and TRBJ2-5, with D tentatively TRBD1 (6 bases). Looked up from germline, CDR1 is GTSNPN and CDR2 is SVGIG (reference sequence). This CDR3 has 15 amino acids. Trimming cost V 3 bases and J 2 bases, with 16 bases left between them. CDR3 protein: CAWSEHTGPQETQYF. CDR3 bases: TGTGCCTGGAGCGAACATACAGGGCCACAAGAGACCCAGTACTTC.

The CDR3 DNA reads as TGCGCCAGCAGCTTGGGAGGTCGGCAGGAGACCCAGTACTTC. Its translation is CASSLGGRQETQYF. The chain has TRBV5-1 and TRBJ2-5, with D uncertain. The CDR3 consists of 14 residues. Germline CDR1 and CDR2: SGHRS and YFSETQ. Trimming removed 0 bases from V and 5 bases from J, with 11 bases in between.

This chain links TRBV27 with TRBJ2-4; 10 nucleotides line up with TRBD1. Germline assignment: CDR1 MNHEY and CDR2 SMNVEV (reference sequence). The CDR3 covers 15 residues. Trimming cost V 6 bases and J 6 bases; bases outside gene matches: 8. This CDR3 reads CASSANRDRGNIQYF. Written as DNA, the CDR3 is TGTGCCAGCAGCGCCAACCGGGACAGGGGAAACATTCAGTACTTC.

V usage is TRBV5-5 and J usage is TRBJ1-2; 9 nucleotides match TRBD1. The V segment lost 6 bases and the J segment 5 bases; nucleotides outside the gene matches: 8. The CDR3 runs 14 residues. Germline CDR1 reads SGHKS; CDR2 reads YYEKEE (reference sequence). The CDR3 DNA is TGTGCCAGCAACGGGGACAGGGTTTTTTATGGCTACACCTTC. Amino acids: CASNGDRVFYGYTF.

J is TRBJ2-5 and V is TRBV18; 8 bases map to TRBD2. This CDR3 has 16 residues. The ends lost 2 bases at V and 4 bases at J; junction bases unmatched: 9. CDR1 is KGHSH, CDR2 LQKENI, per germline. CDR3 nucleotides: TGTGCCAGCTCACCAAGGAGCGCGGGAGGCGTAGAGACCCAGTACTTC. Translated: CASSPRSAGGVETQYF.

CDR3 in amino acids: CASTHQGTTEAFF. The CDR3 coding sequence is TGTGCCAGCACCCACCAGGGGACCACTGAAGCTTTCTTT. V gene TRBV13 combines with J gene TRBJ1-1; tentatively, D is TRBD1 (6 bases). V gave up 7 bases and J gave up 4 bases, with 13 bases separating them. CDR1 PRHDT and CDR2 FYEKMQ come from the germline V gene (reference sequence). CDR3 length: 13 residues.

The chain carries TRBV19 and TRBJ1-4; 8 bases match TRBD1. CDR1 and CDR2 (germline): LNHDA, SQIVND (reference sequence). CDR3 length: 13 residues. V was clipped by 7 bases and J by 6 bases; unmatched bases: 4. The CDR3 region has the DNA TGTGCCAGTACTCAGGGGGCACATGAAAAACTGTTTTTT. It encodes CASTQGAHEKLFF.

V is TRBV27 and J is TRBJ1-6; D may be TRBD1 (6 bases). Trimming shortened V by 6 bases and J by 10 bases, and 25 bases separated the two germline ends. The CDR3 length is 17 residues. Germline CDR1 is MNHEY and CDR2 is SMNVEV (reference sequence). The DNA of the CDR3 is TGTGCCAGCAGACCTGGTGACAGGCACAGCCCCGGATCACCCCTCCACTTT. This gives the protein CASRPGDRHSPGSPLHF.

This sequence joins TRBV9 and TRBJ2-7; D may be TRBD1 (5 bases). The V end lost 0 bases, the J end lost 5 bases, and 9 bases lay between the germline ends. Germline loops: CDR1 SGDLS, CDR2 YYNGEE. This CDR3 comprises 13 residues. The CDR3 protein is CASSVAQGDEQYF. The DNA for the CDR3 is TGTGCCAGCAGCGTAGCCCAGGGCGACGAGCAGTACTTC. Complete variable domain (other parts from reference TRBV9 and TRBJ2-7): DSGVTQTPKHLITATGQRVTLRCSPRSGDLSVYWYQQSLDQGLQFLIQYYNGEERAKGNILERFSAQQFPDLHSELNLSSLELGDSALYFCASSVAQGDEQYFGPGTRLTVT.

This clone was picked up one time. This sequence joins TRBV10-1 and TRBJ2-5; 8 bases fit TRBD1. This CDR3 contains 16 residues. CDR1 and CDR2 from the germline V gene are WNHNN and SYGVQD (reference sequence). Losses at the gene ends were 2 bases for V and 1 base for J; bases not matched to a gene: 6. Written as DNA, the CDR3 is TGCGCCAGCAGTGAGGACGGAACAGGGGGCCAAGAGACCCAGTACTTC. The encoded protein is CASSEDGTGGQETQYF.

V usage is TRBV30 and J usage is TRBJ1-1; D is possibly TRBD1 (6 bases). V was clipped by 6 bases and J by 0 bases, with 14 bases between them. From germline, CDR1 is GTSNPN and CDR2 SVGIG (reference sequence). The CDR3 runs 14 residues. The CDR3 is CACRGSLMNTEAFF. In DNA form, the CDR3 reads TGTGCCTGCAGGGGTTCGCTAATGAACACTGAAGCTTTCTTT.

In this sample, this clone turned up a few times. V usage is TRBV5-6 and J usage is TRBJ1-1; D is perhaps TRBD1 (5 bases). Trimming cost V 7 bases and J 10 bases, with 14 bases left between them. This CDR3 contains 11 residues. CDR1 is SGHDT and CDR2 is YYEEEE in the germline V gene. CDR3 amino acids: CASHNGGTAFF. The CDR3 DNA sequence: TGTGCCAGCCACAACGGGGGTACAGCTTTCTTT.

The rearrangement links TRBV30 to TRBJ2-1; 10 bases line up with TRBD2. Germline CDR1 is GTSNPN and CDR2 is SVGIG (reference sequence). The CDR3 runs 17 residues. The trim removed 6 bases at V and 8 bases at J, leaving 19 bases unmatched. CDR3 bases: TGTGCCTGTCTCCCCCCGGATTCTAGCGGGAGTGGGTATGAGCAGTTCTTC. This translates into CACLPPDSSGSGYEQFF.

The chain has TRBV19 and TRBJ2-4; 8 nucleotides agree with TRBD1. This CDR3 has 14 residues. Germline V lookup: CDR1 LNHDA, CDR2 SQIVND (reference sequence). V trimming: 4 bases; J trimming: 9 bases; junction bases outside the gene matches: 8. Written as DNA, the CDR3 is TGTGCCAGTAGTACCCCCGGACAGGGCCTCATTCAGTACTTC. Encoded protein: CASSTPGQGLIQYF.

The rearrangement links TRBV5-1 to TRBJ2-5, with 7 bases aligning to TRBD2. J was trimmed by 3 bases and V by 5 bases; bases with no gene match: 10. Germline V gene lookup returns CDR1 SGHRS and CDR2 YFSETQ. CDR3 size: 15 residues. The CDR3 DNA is TGCGCCAGCAGTAAAAGCCCCGGGGGGAAAGAGACCCAGTACTTC. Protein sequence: CASSKSPGGKETQYF.

CDR3 nucleotide sequence: TGCGCCAGCAGCCAAAACCGAAGGAGGGATCTAAGGGAAAAACTGTTTTTT. Translation gives CASSQNRRRDLREKLFF. J is TRBJ1-4 and V is TRBV4-1; D gene ambiguous. CDR3 length equals 17 residues. The V and J ends lost 2 bases and 8 bases respectively, with 21 bases between them. Germline V CDR1 and CDR2: MGHRA, YSYEKL.

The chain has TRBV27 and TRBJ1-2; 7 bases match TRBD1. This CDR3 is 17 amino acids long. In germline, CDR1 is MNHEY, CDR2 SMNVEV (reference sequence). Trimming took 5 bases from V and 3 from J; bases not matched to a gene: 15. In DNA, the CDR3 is TGTGCCAGCAGTCCCCATACGACAGGGCTAGGGGACTATGGCTACACCTTC. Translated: CASSPHTTGLGDYGYTF.